What follows describes a single TCR beta chain. This record comes from a study of T cells in Graves' hyperthyroidism and ophthalmopathy. Lactation, pregnancy, other autoimmune disease or uncontrolled infection led to exclusion of patients. TCR beta CDR3 regions were amplified from RNA. Using the HTBI primer set, a first-round RT-PCR was run on the TCR CDR3. TCRdb re-analysed the multiplex PCR reads in MiXCR, keeping a single row per CDR3 protein. The sample has 550,000 to 650,000 distinct CDR3 sequences, about 15% seen once. The germline V gene has CDR1 MGHRA and CDR2 YSYEKL. This CDR3 is built from 14 residues. With V trimmed by 1 base and J by 4 bases, 3 bases remained unmatched.

The sequence derives from a woman aged 40 to 50 with Graves' hyperthyroidism. The rearrangement uses TRBV4-1 and TRBJ1-2; TRBD1 matches at 7 bases. Sequenced sample: blood. As DNA, the CDR3 is TGCGCCAGCAGCCAAGGGACAGGCCTCTATGGCTACACCTTC. As protein: CASSQGTGLYGYTF.